The 10 T cell receptor beta chains listed next were all sequenced from one sample in a study of technical replicates of blood from a handful of donors. Using immunoSEQ multiplex PCR, the repertoire was profiled, and TCRdb retains in-frame clones only, with some absent. The sample records roughly 93,000 clones, around 95% being singletons. Material: T cells isolated from PBMCs. Source of these receptors: a human donor in good health.

J is TRBJ1-5 and V is TRBV30; possibly TRBD1 for D (6 bases). The CDR3 extends over 14 amino acids. V was shortened by 4 bases and J by 6 bases, with 16 bases between the two germline ends. The germline CDR1 and CDR2 sequences are GTSNPN and SVGIG (reference sequence). The DNA of the CDR3 is TGTGCCTGGACCCGGGACATTACTTCTCAGCCCCAGCATTTT. Amino acid sequence: CAWTRDITSQPQHF. Using reference TRBV30 and TRBJ1-5 for the parts outside the CDR3, the full variable domain is SQTIHQWPATLVQPVGSPLSLECTVEGTSNPNLYWYRQAAGRGLQLLFYSVGIGQISSEVPQNLSASRPQDRQFILSSKKLLLSDSGFYLCAWTRDITSQPQHFGDGTRLSIL.

This chain connects TRBV5-6 to TRBJ2-1; 7 positions match TRBD2. This CDR3 spans 15 amino acids. After removal of 2 bases from V and 8 bases from J, the junction contained 10 bases not matched to a gene. Germline V gene lookup returns CDR1 SGHDT and CDR2 YYEEEE. DNA of the CDR3: TGTGCCAGCAGCTTCAACGGGAGGAGCATAGATGAGCAGTTCTTC. Translating it yields CASSFNGRSIDEQFF.

The V and J genes are TRBV6-6 and TRBJ2-1, with no clear D. This CDR3 has 12 amino acids. V was shortened by 2 bases and J by 8 bases, with 7 bases between the two germline ends. Germline assignment: CDR1 MNHNY and CDR2 SVGAGI (reference sequence). CDR3 sequence: CASSYHADEQFF. In DNA form, the CDR3 reads TGTGCCAGCAGTTACCATGCGGATGAGCAGTTCTTC.

J is TRBJ2-1 and V is TRBV7-3; perhaps TRBD2 as D (6 bases). In germline, CDR1 is SGHTA, CDR2 FQGTGA. Trimming left V 4 bases short and J 5 bases short, with 18 bases between. This CDR3 region has 16 residues. The CDR3 DNA reads TGTGCCAGCAGCTCAGTAGGGACTCCCGACGACAATGAGCAGTTCTTC. It yields the protein CASSSVGTPDDNEQFF.

The chain combines TRBV12-5 with TRBJ1-1; D is perhaps TRBD1 (6 bases). The V and J ends lost 1 base and 0 bases respectively, with 21 bases between them. CDR3 length equals 19 residues. Germline assignment: CDR1 LGHNT and CDR2 FRNRAP. Written as DNA, the CDR3 is TGTGCTAGTGGTTTGGCCCCAACAGGGATGCTGCTGGTGAACACTGAAGCTTTCTTT. Translated, it gives CASGLAPTGMLLVNTEAFF.

Written as DNA, the CDR3 is TGCGCCAGCAGCTCGACGGGACTAGGTTTCCGAGAGACCCAGTACTTC. Translation gives CASSSTGLGFRETQYF. This sequence joins TRBV5-1 and TRBJ2-5, with 8 bases matching TRBD2. Germline CDR1 SGHRS, CDR2 YFSETQ. The CDR3 runs to 16 residues. Germline trimming cut 3 bases from V and 4 bases from J; bases unmatched to any gene: 11.

This clone was seen a single time. The chain couples TRBV28 to TRBJ2-6, with 9 bases matching TRBD1. CDR3 length: 18 residues. In germline, CDR1 is MDHEN, CDR2 SYDVKM. Unmatched junction bases numbered 9, after V lost 6 bases and J lost 0 bases. The CDR3 DNA reads TGTGCCAGCAGCGACGGGGGACAGGGCCCCTCTGGGGCCAACGTCCTGACTTTC. Translating gives CASSDGGQGPSGANVLTF.

This clone has just one count. The chain joins TRBV4-2 to TRBJ2-2; D perhaps matches TRBD2 (6 bases). With 3 bases removed from V and 5 bases from J, the gap between germline ends came to 19 bases. The germline V gene has CDR1 LGHNA and CDR2 YNFKEQ. CDR3 size: 17 residues. The CDR3 region has the DNA TGTGCCAGCAGCCAGGAATCGGGACTCTCAAGAACCGGGGAGCTGTTTTTT. It encodes CASSQESGLSRTGELFF.

The chain employs TRBV5-4 and TRBJ2-3; TRBD2 matches 13 bases. Looked up from germline, CDR1 is SGHNT and CDR2 is YYREEE (reference sequence). The CDR3 loop spans 15 amino acids. J was trimmed by 8 bases and V by 4 bases; bases with no gene match: 7. CDR3 amino acids: CASSALAGGLGTQYF. In DNA form, the CDR3 reads TGTGCCAGCAGCGCACTAGCGGGGGGGCTAGGTACGCAGTATTTT.

The chain couples TRBV11-2 to TRBJ2-7; weak D call: TRBD2 (5 bases). The CDR3 contains 14 residues. Germline lookup yields CDR1 SGHAT and CDR2 FQNNGV. V lost 3 bases, J lost 6 bases, and 15 bases lay in between. The CDR3 protein is CASSFPGGSGEQYF. The CDR3 nucleotides are TGTGCCAGCAGCTTCCCCGGAGGTTCGGGCGAGCAGTACTTC.